The T cell receptor beta chain described here comes from a study of blood T cells in healthy people across ages. V trimming: 2 bases; J trimming: 1 base; junction bases outside the gene matches: 11. CDR1 is MDHEN, CDR2 SYDVKM, per germline. The CDR3 extends over 18 amino acids. The authors ran a second PCR of roughly 6 to 12 cycles using a sample-barcoded 5' primer and a J-beta primer mix. TCRdb re-analysed the 5' RACE reads in MiXCR, keeping a single row per CDR3 protein. The sample lists approximately 800,000 distinct CDR3 sequences; around 25% were seen once. This clonotype has a handful of counts. A minimum of 6.5 million PBMCs was isolated per sample. This sample was shared with a second study, whose subject was T cells of mothers and their children.

The sample consisted of blood. The chain uses TRBV28 and TRBJ1-1; 9 nucleotides agree with TRBD1. This clonotype was obtained from a boy younger than 18 in good health. CDR3 nucleotide sequence: TGTGCCAGCAGTTTAACCGGGGACAACAGGGGGCCGAACACTGAAGCTTTCTTT. It translates to CASSLTGDNRGPNTEAFF.